This is a list of T cell receptor beta chains from one sample in a study of T cells in Graves' hyperthyroidism and ophthalmopathy. TCRdb ran MiXCR on the multiplex PCR reads and lists one entry per CDR3 protein. The profile shows around 690,000 distinct CDR3 sequences, roughly 20% of them singletons. The sample was blood. Every receptor here comes from a man aged 30 to 39 with Graves' ophthalmopathy. The CDR3 runs from the conserved cysteine through the conserved F or W. D genes are given only for firm matches. Size tells how often a clone was seen (once, few, many) or the class of an expanded clone, and some rows leave it out.

J gene	D gene	V gene	clone size	CDR3 protein	CDR3 DNA
TRBJ2-7	NA	TRBV20-1	few	CSARASYEQYF	TGCAGTGCTAGAGCATCCTACGAGCAGTACTTC
TRBJ2-7	NA	TRBV5-6	few	CASSFSSHTYEQYF	TGTGCCAGCAGCTTCTCTAGCCATACCTACGAGCAGTACTTC
TRBJ2-3	NA	TRBV18	NA	CASSQSRDTDTQYF	TGTGCCAGCTCACAAAGCAGGGACACAGATACGCAGTATTTT
TRBJ1-2	NA	TRBV28	few	CASSLGTGPGPYGYTF	TGTGCCAGCAGTTTAGGGACCGGACCAGGGCCATATGGCTACACCTTC
TRBJ2-7	NA	TRBV28	NA	CASSFWVQSYEQYF	TGTGCCAGCAGTTTCTGGGTACAGTCCTACGAGCAGTACTTC
TRBJ2-7	NA	TRBV20-1	many	CSARRGVSYEQYF	TGCAGTGCTAGGCGGGGAGTCTCCTACGAGCAGTACTTC
TRBJ1-6	TRBD1	TRBV6-1	NA	CASRSGTGGSYNSPLHF	TGTGCCAGCAGATCCGGGACAGGGGGCTCCTATAATTCACCCCTCCACTTT
TRBJ1-5	NA	TRBV25-1	NA	CASRGTGYNQPQHF	TGTGCCAGCAGGGGTACAGGGTACAATCAGCCCCAGCATTTT
TRBJ2-1	NA	TRBV7-8	NA	CASSFSTAGSSYNEQFF	TGTGCCAGCAGCTTCTCCACGGCAGGGAGCTCCTACAATGAGCAGTTCTTC
TRBJ2-2	NA	TRBV4-1	NA	CASSQVDSRNTGELFF	TGCGCCAGCAGCCAAGTGGATAGCCGTAACACCGGGGAGCTGTTTTTT
TRBJ2-3	NA	TRBV3-1	many	CASSLMTGRSTDTQYF	TGTGCCAGCAGCCTGATGACAGGTCGGAGCACAGATACGCAGTATTTT
TRBJ2-2	TRBD2	TRBV27	many	CASSSRTSGNTGELFF	TGTGCCAGCAGTTCCCGGACTAGCGGGAACACCGGGGAGCTGTTTTTT
TRBJ2-5	NA	TRBV2	NA	CASRGQIQETQYF	TGTGCCAGCAGAGGACAGATCCAAGAGACCCAGTACTTC